The 19 T cell receptor beta chains given below trace back to one sample, sequenced in a study of blood T cell repertoires in COVID-19. The table came from immunoSEQ multiplex PCR; TCRdb's copy has only in-frame clones and leaves some out. The sample has 200,000 to 250,000 clones, around four fifths seen once. Sequencing was done on a sample of PBMCs or T cells enriched from blood (not recorded which). The receptors were gathered from a man in his forties or fifties who had recovered from COVID-19.

The gene calls are TRBV13 and TRBJ2-7; 10 nucleotides agree with TRBD2. Per germline, CDR1 PRHDT and CDR2 FYEKMQ (reference sequence). J lost 5 bases, V lost 5 bases, and 6 bases had no gene match. This CDR3 is built from 14 residues. DNA of the CDR3: TGTGCCAGCAGCCTAAGCGGGAGGGGGGACGAGCAGTACTTC. Translation gives CASSLSGRGDEQYF. Drawing the rest from reference TRBV13 and TRBJ2-7, the complete variable domain is AAGVIQSPRHLIKEKRETATLKCYPIPRHDTVYWYQQGPGQDPQFLISFYEKMQSDKGSIPDRFSAQQFSDYHSELNMSSLELGDSALYFCASSLSGRGDEQYFGPGTRLTVT.

The chain has TRBV5-1 and TRBJ1-1; a weak D match, TRBD1 (6 bases). V was pared by 4 bases and J by 7 bases, with 20 bases between. The germline CDR1 and CDR2 sequences are SGHRS and YFSETQ. The CDR3 spans 15 residues. The CDR3 here is CASSPPGGGQGEAFF. In DNA, the CDR3 is TGCGCCAGCAGCCCGCCCGGGGGGGGGCAGGGTGAAGCTTTCTTT.

V and J are TRBV9 and TRBJ1-6; a weak D match, TRBD1 (5 bases). The length of the CDR3 is 15 residues. Trimming took 3 bases from V and 1 from J, leaving 8 bases between them. From germline, CDR1 is SGDLS and CDR2 YYNGEE. CDR3 nucleotides: TGTGCCAGCAGCGGGCAGGGTTCCTATAATTCACCCCTCCACTTT. Residues: CASSGQGSYNSPLHF.

The chain carries TRBV7-2 and TRBJ1-2; 8 bases map to TRBD1. Germline CDR1 SGHTA, CDR2 FQGNSA. CDR3 length: 16 amino acids. The V segment lost 1 base and the J segment 5 bases; nucleotides outside the gene matches: 9. The CDR3 DNA follows: TGTGCCAGCAGCTTAGGCCCTCCGGGACAGGCATATGGCTACACCTTC. Protein: CASSLGPPGQAYGYTF.

Comments on this clone: The same CDR3 also results from other DNA sequences found in this sample. The genes are TRBV2 and TRBJ2-7; D ambiguous. Germline-derived CDR1 and CDR2 are SNHLY and FYNNEI. The CDR3 sequence is 14 residues long. Trimming removed 3 bases at V and 0 bases at J, with 9 bases between. The CDR3 nucleotides are TGTGCCAGCAGTGAGACGGGTATCTCCTACGAGCAGTACTTC. It yields the protein CASSETGISYEQYF.

This chain connects TRBV27 to TRBJ2-2, with no clear D. This CDR3 region has 13 residues. Per germline, CDR1 MNHEY and CDR2 SMNVEV (reference sequence). With 0 bases removed from V and 4 bases from J, the gap between germline ends came to 3 bases. This chain's CDR3 is CASSLSRTGELFF. In DNA form, the CDR3 reads TGTGCCAGCAGTTTATCCCGCACCGGGGAGCTGTTTTTT.

This clone has at least ten counts. The chain employs TRBV4-1 and TRBJ1-1; 7 bases agree with TRBD1. Looked up from germline, CDR1 is MGHRA and CDR2 is YSYEKL. Trimming cost V 10 bases and J 2 bases; bases outside gene matches: 10. This CDR3 region has 14 residues. The CDR3 loop reads CATSSHRGNTEAFF. The DNA of the CDR3 is TGCGCCACCTCCTCCCACAGGGGAAACACTGAAGCTTTCTTT.

In nucleotides, the CDR3 is TGCAGCGTTGTTCTAGCGCAAATAAACAATGAGCAGTTCTTC. Residues: CSVVLAQINNEQFF. V gene TRBV29-1 combines with J gene TRBJ2-1; maybe TRBD2 (6 bases). Trimming removed 4 bases from V and 5 bases from J, with 15 bases in between. The V gene's germline CDR1 is SQVTM and CDR2 ANQGSEA. The CDR3 length is 14 residues.

This clone was recorded once. This sample includes further DNA sequences coding for the same CDR3. The chain is built from TRBV7-2 and TRBJ2-2; D gene unclear. CDR1 and CDR2 (germline): SGHTA, FQGNSA. The CDR3 is made up of 15 amino acids. V was pared by 1 base and J by 0 bases, with 6 bases between. CDR3 region: CASSLGLANTGELFF. Here the CDR3 DNA reads TGTGCCAGCAGCTTAGGGCTAGCGAACACCGGGGAGCTGTTTTTT. Together with reference TRBV7-2 and TRBJ2-2, the CDR3 gives the full variable domain: GAGVSQSPSNKVTEKGKDVELRCDPISGHTALYWYRQSLGQGLEFLIYFQGNSAPDKSGLPSDRFSAERTGGSVSTLTIQRTQQEDSAVYLCASSLGLANTGELFFGEGSRLTVL.

V gene TRBV6-4 combines with J gene TRBJ2-1, with TRBD2 matching 10 bases. Per germline, CDR1 MRHNA and CDR2 SNTAGT. The junction had 6 bases not matched to a gene; V was cut back by 3 bases and J by 4 bases. The CDR3 consists of 16 residues. DNA of the CDR3: TGTGCCAGCAGTGATCTTCCTAGCGGGAGTTACAATGAGCAGTTCTTC. The encoded protein is CASSDLPSGSYNEQFF.

This chain connects TRBV5-4 to TRBJ1-2; D is undetermined. This CDR3 comprises 14 residues. Germline CDR1 and CDR2: SGHNT and YYREEE (reference sequence). V lost 1 base, J lost 2 bases, and 9 bases lay in between. Written as DNA, the CDR3 is TGTGCCAGCAGCTTGACGACATGGAACTATGGCTACACCTTC. Its translation is CASSLTTWNYGYTF. The full variable domain, rest sourced from reference TRBV5-4 and TRBJ1-2, is ETGVTQSPTHLIKTRGQQVTLRCSSQSGHNTVSWYQQALGQGPQFIFQYYREEENGRGNFPPRFSGLQFPNYSSELNVNALELDDSALYLCASSLTTWNYGYTFGSGTRLTVV.

This chain's CDR3 is CASQGLATNEQFF. Written as DNA, the CDR3 is TGTGCCAGCCAAGGACTAGCGACAAATGAGCAGTTCTTC. The V and J genes are TRBV10-3 and TRBJ2-1; 9 bases map to TRBD2. This CDR3 is built from 13 residues. The V gene end was trimmed by 10 bases and the J gene end by 7 bases; junction bases not matched to a gene: 8. Per the germline V gene, CDR1 is ENHRY and CDR2 is SYGVKD.

V is TRBV30 and J is TRBJ1-6, with D unresolved. CDR3 length equals 12 residues. Germline CDR1 is GTSNPN and CDR2 is SVGIG (reference sequence). The V end was cut by 5 bases, the J end by 14 bases, with 16 bases between. CDR3 DNA sequence: TGTGCCTGGGACGGGAATTTATCAACCCTCCACTTT. This codes for CAWDGNLSTLHF.

This clone was seen a single time. A read error may explain this, as a much larger clone is one base away. This sequence joins TRBV12-3 or TRBV12-4 and TRBJ1-2; 8 bases line up with TRBD1. The CDR3 extends over 13 amino acids. The V and J ends lost 6 bases and 3 bases, in that order; junction bases with no gene match: 3. DNA of the CDR3: TGTGCCAGCAGCAAGGACAGGGACTATGGCTACACCTTC. Its protein is CASSKDRDYGYTF.

J is TRBJ2-3 and V is TRBV28; the D gene is possibly TRBD2 (5 bases). The CDR3 is made up of 14 amino acids. Germline V gene lookup returns CDR1 MDHEN and CDR2 SYDVKM. Trimming cost V 9 bases and J 6 bases, with 19 bases left between them. CDR3 in DNA: TGTGCCAGTTCTCTTCGAGGGCAACGGGATACGCAGTATTTT. Translating gives CASSLRGQRDTQYF.

This clone was found once. The chain links TRBV5-1 to TRBJ2-5; perhaps TRBD2 as D (5 bases). This CDR3 has 13 residues. The V end lost 0 bases, the J end lost 5 bases, and 8 bases lay between the germline ends. Germline CDR1 is SGHRS and CDR2 is YFSETQ. The CDR3 loop reads CASSLGGRETQYF. Here the CDR3 DNA reads TGCGCCAGCAGCTTGGGAGGGCGCGAGACCCAGTACTTC.

This chain links TRBV30 with TRBJ2-1, with D perhaps matching TRBD1 (6 bases). Trimming left V 7 bases short and J 7 bases short, with 17 bases between. CDR3 length equals 13 residues. Germline V gene sequence: CDR1 GTSNPN, CDR2 SVGIG (reference sequence). The CDR3 nucleotides read TGTGCCTTACAGGGAGCTTACCCAAATGAGCAGTTCTTC. It encodes CALQGAYPNEQFF.

The CDR3, as DNA: TGTGCCAGCTCTTTGAGCGGGGCGGATGAGCAGTTCTTC. Its translation is CASSLSGADEQFF. The J gene is TRBJ2-1, the V gene TRBV7-3, with 7 nucleotides matching TRBD2. The CDR3 loop spans 13 amino acids. J gave up 8 bases and V 8 bases, and 9 bases lay outside the gene matches. Germline-derived CDR1 and CDR2 are SGHTA and FQGTGA.

V and J are TRBV6-5 and TRBJ2-7, with TRBD2 matching over 7 bases. Germline CDR1 reads MNHEY; CDR2 reads SVGAGI. The V and J ends lost 5 bases and 6 bases, in that order; junction bases with no gene match: 13. The CDR3 totals 15 residues. The CDR3: CASSHGLRGMGEQYF. The DNA for the CDR3 is TGTGCCAGCAGTCACGGCCTGCGGGGGATGGGCGAGCAGTACTTC.